This entry is about one T cell receptor (beta chain). No antigen is known for it. The entry originates in a study of post-analysis software for immune sequencing data. Study-level points and caveats: There were five or six TRBV segments more frequent in patients than controls, and TRBV5-6, TRBV5-1 and TRBV20-1 were among them.

Unique molecular identifiers were built into the TCR beta cDNA libraries. Some 500,000 cDNA molecules were recovered from an input of about 0.9 to 10 million T cells. Each CDR3 protein gets one entry after TCRdb re-called the PCR reads with MiXCR. Among about 430,000 distinct CDR3 sequences, approximately 38% were seen once, and the ten largest hold around 8%. V was pared by 4 bases and J by 0 bases, with 7 bases of the junction left unmatched. This CDR3 has 18 amino acids. CDR1 SGHVS and CDR2 FQNEAQ come from the germline V gene. This clonotype was sampled from a girl aged 2-10 years with multiple sclerosis. The specimen sequenced was blood. This rearrangement joins TRBV7-8 to TRBJ2-1; 12 nucleotides align to TRBD2. CDR3 residues: CASSSRLAGGSSYNEQFF. The CDR3 DNA is TGTGCCAGCAGCTCTAGGCTAGCGGGAGGGAGCTCCTACAATGAGCAGTTCTTC.